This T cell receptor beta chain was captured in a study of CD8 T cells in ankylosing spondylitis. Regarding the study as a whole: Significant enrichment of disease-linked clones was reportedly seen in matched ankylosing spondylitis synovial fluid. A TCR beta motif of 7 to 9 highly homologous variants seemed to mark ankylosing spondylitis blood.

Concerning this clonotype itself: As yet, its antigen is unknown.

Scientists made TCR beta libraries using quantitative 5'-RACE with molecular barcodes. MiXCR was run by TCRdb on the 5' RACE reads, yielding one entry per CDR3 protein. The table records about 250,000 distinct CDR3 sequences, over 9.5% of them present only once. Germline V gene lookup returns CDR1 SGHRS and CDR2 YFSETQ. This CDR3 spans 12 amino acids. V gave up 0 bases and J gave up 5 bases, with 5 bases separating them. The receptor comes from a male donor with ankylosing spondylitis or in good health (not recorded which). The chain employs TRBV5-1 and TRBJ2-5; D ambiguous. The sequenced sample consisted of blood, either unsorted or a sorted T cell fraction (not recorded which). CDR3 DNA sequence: TGCGCCAGCAGCTTGGAGTTGGAGACCCAGTACTTC. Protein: CASSLELETQYF.